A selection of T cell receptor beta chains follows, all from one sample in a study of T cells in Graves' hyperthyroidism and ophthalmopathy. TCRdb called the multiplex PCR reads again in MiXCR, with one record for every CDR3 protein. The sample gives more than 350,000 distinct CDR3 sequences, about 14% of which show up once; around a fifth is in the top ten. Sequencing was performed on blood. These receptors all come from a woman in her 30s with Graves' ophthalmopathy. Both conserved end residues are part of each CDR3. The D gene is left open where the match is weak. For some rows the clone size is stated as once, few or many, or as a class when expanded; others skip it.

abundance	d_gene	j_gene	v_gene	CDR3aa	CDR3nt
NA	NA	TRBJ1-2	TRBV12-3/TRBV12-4	CASSLDGKGYGYTF	TGTGCCAGCAGTTTAGACGGAAAGGGGTATGGCTACACCTTC
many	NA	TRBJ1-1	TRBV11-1	CASSSPGRAAEAFF	TGTGCCAGCAGCTCTCCGGGGAGGGCGGCTGAAGCTTTCTTT
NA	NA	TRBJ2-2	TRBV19	CASISRSDFFTGELFF	TGTGCCAGTATATCCAGATCCGATTTCTTTACCGGGGAGCTGTTTTTT
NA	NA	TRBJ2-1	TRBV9	CASISGEGEQFF	TGTGCCAGCATTTCGGGGGAAGGAGAGCAGTTCTTC
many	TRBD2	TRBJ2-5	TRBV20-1	CSARELAGWGTQYF	TGCAGTGCTAGGGAACTAGCGGGGTGGGGGACCCAGTACTTC
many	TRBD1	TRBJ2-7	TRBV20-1	CSAPGTGSEQYF	TGCAGTGCTCCCGGGACAGGGAGCGAGCAGTACTTC
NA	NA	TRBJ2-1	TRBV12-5	CASGLALGAYNEQFF	TGTGCTAGTGGTTTGGCCCTCGGGGCTTACAATGAGCAGTTCTTC
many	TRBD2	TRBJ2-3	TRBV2	CASSRDYPSDTQYF	TGTGCCAGCAGTAGGGACTACCCTTCAGATACGCAGTATTTT
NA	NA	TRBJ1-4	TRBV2	CASSYLGANEKLFF	TGTGCCAGCAGTTACCTGGGGGCGAATGAAAAACTGTTTTTT
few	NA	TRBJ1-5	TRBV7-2	CASSLGGGHLGMGNQPQHF	TGTGCCAGCAGCTTAGGTGGGGGACACCTAGGGATGGGGAATCAGCCCCAGCATTTT
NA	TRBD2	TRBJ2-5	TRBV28	CASSPPPGLAGPTTQYF	TGTGCCAGCAGTCCCCCGCCGGGACTAGCGGGGCCCACGACCCAGTACTTC
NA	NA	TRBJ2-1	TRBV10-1	CASSESGVKYNEQFF	TGCGCCAGCAGTGAGAGTGGAGTAAAATACAATGAGCAGTTCTTC
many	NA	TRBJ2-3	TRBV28	CASSSLQGSDTQYF	TGTGCCAGCAGTTCGTTACAGGGTTCCGATACGCAGTATTTT
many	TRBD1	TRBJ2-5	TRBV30	CAWSAGTGGRETQYF	TGTGCCTGGAGTGCGGGGACAGGGGGCCGGGAGACCCAGTACTTC
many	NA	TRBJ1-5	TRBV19	CASRGGMVNQPQHF	TGTGCCAGTCGGGGGGGGATGGTCAATCAGCCCCAGCATTTT
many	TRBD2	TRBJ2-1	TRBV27	CASSLIRTSRDNEQFF	TGTGCCAGCAGTTTAATAAGGACTAGCAGGGACAATGAGCAGTTCTTC
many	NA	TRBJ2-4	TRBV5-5	CASSLAGDIQYF	TGTGCCAGCAGCTTGGCGGGGGATATTCAGTACTTC
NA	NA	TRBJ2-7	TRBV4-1	CASSQFGGKQYF	TGCGCCAGCAGCCAATTCGGGGGAAAGCAGTACTTC
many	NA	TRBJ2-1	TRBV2	CASSEVANSYNEQFF	TGTGCCAGCAGTGAAGTCGCCAACTCCTACAATGAGCAGTTCTTC
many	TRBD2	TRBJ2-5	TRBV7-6	CASSWGLQETQYF	TGTGCCAGCAGCTGGGGACTACAAGAGACCCAGTACTTC
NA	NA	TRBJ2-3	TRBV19	CASSRVDGTDTQYF	TGTGCCAGTAGTAGAGTAGACGGCACAGATACGCAGTATTTT
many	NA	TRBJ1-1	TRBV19	CASGDGLEAFF	TGTGCCAGTGGGGACGGTTTAGAAGCTTTCTTT
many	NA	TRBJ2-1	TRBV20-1	CSARVQNPSSYNEQFF	TGCAGTGCTAGAGTACAGAACCCTAGCTCCTACAATGAGCAGTTCTTC